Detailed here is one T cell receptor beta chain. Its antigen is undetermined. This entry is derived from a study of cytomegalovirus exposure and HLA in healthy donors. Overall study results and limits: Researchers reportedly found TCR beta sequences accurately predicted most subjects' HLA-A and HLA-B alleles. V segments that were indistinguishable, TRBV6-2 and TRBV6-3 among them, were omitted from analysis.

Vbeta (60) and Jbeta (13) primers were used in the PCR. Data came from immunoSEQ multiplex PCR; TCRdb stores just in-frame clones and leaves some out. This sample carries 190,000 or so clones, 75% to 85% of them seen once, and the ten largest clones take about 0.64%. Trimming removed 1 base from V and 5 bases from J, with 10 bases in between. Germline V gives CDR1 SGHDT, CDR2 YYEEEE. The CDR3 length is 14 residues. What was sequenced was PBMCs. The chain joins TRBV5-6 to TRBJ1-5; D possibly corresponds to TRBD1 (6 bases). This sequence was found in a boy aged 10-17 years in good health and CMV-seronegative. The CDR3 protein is CASSLSRGYQPQHF. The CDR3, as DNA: TGTGCCAGCAGCTTGTCCAGGGGATATCAGCCCCAGCATTTT.